A selection of T cell receptor beta chains follows, all from one sample in a study of cytomegalovirus exposure and HLA in healthy donors. Produced via immunoSEQ multiplex PCR; TCRdb's table is partial and in-frame only. This table has tens of thousands of clones, around 72% appearing once. The specimen sequenced was PBMCs. Receptors were obtained from a woman in her forties or fifties in good health and CMV-seropositive. CDR3s include the opening cysteine and the closing phenylalanine or tryptophan. D genes are given only for firm matches. Expanded clones are given a class, and other clones once, few, many or no size at all.

17	-	TRBV15	TRBJ1-2	-	TGTGCCACCAGCAGAGAAACACTTCTTAGGGGTGTCGGAGGCTACACCTTC	CATSRETLLRGVGGYTF
15	few	TRBV28	TRBJ2-7	TRBD2	TGTGCCAGCTTAAGACAGGCGGGGGGGTCCTACGAGCAGTACTTC	CASLRQAGGSYEQYF
16	medium-sized	TRBV6-1	TRBJ2-7	TRBD1	TGTGCCAGCAGTGAATCACGGACAGGACTTAGCTACGAGCAGTACTTC	CASSESRTGLSYEQYF
14	-	TRBV7-9	TRBJ2-5	TRBD1	TGTGCCAGCAGCATAGATGACAGGGCCAAGACCCAGTACTTC	CASSIDDRAKTQYF
14	-	TRBV7-9	TRBJ2-2	TRBD2	TGTGCCAGCAGCCAGACTAGCGGTGCCGGGGAGCTGTTTTTT	CASSQTSGAGELFF
14	few	TRBV19	TRBJ2-7	-	TGTGCCAGTAGTCTAACCGGGACCAGCGGGGAGCAGTACTTC	CASSLTGTSGEQYF
18	-	TRBV29-1	TRBJ2-3	TRBD2	TGCAGCGCTGAACCGACTAGCGGGTTTGGTCAATTTATGGATACGCAGTATTTT	CSAEPTSGFGQFMDTQYF
16	-	TRBV7-9	TRBJ2-3	-	TGTGCCAGCAGCTTAGAGAACATCTTGGAGACAGATACGCAGTATTTT	CASSLENILETDTQYF
13	-	TRBV18	TRBJ1-3	-	TGTGCCAGCTCACCAAGGGAGGAGTACACCATATATTTT	CASSPREEYTIYF
12	-	TRBV27	TRBJ1-2	-	TGTGCCAGCAGTTCCGGGAGGTATGGCTACACCTTC	CASSSGRYGYTF
15	few	TRBV6-5	TRBJ2-3	TRBD1	TGTGCCAGCAGTTCAAGAGGGGGCCCCACAGATACGCAGTATTTT	CASSSRGGPTDTQYF
14	-	TRBV25-1	TRBJ2-7	-	TGTGCCAGCAGTGAATCGGGGGTGAACTACGAGCAGTACTTC	CASSESGVNYEQYF
14	-	TRBV4-2	TRBJ1-5	TRBD1	TGTGCCAGCAGTCGGACAGGGGAAAATCAGCCCCAGCATTTT	CASSRTGENQPQHF
13	few	TRBV4-2	TRBJ2-1	-	TGTGCCAGCAGCCAAGATGGGGGAGGTGAGCAGTTCTTC	CASSQDGGGEQFF
14	few	TRBV7-2	TRBJ1-2	-	TGTGCCAGCAGCTTAGACTCGAGTAGGGGTGGCTACACCTTC	CASSLDSSRGGYTF
16	-	TRBV18	TRBJ2-1	TRBD2	TGTGCCAGCTCACCAACTAGCGGGGTGTCCTACAATGAGCAGTTCTTC	CASSPTSGVSYNEQFF
14	few	TRBV6-5	TRBJ1-1	-	TGTGCCAGCAACCCGACAGACCTGAACACTGAAGCTTTCTTT	CASNPTDLNTEAFF
16	-	TRBV27	TRBJ1-1	TRBD1	TGTGCCAGCAGTTTATCTTCGGGGGACAGAGGGACTGAAGCTTTCTTT	CASSLSSGDRGTEAFF
16	once	TRBV11-2	TRBJ2-5	TRBD2	TGTGCCAGCAGCTTAAGGCGCGGGGGGGCCGGAGAGACCCAGTACTTC	CASSLRRGGAGETQYF
14	few	TRBV4-3	TRBJ1-4	-	TGCGCCAGCAGCCAAGGGGGGGTTGGGGAAAAACTGTTTTTT	CASSQGGVGEKLFF
15	-	TRBV6-1	TRBJ2-3	-	TGTGCCAGCAGTTCACACGAAGCCGGGTCAGATACGCAGTATTTT	CASSSHEAGSDTQYF
16	-	TRBV4-2	TRBJ2-7	-	TGTGCCAGCAGCCCGGCTATAGGGGATACTACGGGCGAGCAGTACTTC	CASSPAIGDTTGEQYF
17	-	TRBV5-1	TRBJ2-1	-	TGCGCCAGCAGCTTGGGAGCGATCTCTGCCCACTACAATGAGCAGTTCTTC	CASSLGAISAHYNEQFF
11	few	TRBV6-1	TRBJ1-1	-	TGTGCCTCGGGCGGGTTGTCTGAAGCTTTCTTT	CASGGLSEAFF
15	-	TRBV29-1	TRBJ2-1	-	TGCAGCGTTGAAGATATAGGGGGAGCGGGGAATGAGCAGTTCTTC	CSVEDIGGAGNEQFF
15	-	TRBV21-1	TRBJ2-1	-	TGTGCCAGCAGCATGGGACAGGACCCCTACAATGAGCAGTTCTTC	CASSMGQDPYNEQFF
15	-	TRBV2	TRBJ2-1	TRBD2	TGTGCCAGCAGGGAAGCGGGGGGGATTCACAATGAGCAGTTCTTC	CASREAGGIHNEQFF
16	few	TRBV2	TRBJ1-1	-	TGTGCCAGCAGTGAACAGGCTGGCGAAATCCACACTGAAGCTTTCTTT	CASSEQAGEIHTEAFF
18	once	TRBV25-1	TRBJ2-7	-	TGTGCCCCCAACGCGGGGTTGCCTCAGACAGATGGTTTCAACGAGCAGTACTTC	CAPNAGLPQTDGFNEQYF
12	-	TRBV19	TRBJ2-5	-	TGTGCCAGTGGGGGCGGGGGCCAGACCCAGTACTTC	CASGGGGQTQYF
14	-	TRBV7-2	TRBJ2-5	-	TGTGCCAGCAGCTTCGACCAGGGATGGGAGACCCAGTACTTC	CASSFDQGWETQYF
14	-	TRBV10-3	TRBJ2-7	TRBD2	TGTGCCATCAGTGGGGGACTAGACGGCAACGAGCAGTACTTC	CAISGGLDGNEQYF
16	-	TRBV28	TRBJ1-5	TRBD1	TGTGCCAGCAGCGATTGGCGCAGGGGGACGCAGCAGCCCCAGCATTTT	CASSDWRRGTQQPQHF
14	few	TRBV25-1	TRBJ2-3	-	TGTGCCAGCAGGCGCAGCGGGAGCACAGATACGCAGTATTTT	CASRRSGSTDTQYF
14	few	TRBV5-1	TRBJ1-1	-	TGCGCCAGCAGCTTGGATCCGGGAAACACTGAAGCTTTCTTT	CASSLDPGNTEAFF
13	-	TRBV4-2	TRBJ2-7	-	TGTGCCAGCAGCCACGCAGCTGGGAGCGAGCAGTACTTC	CASSHAAGSEQYF
16	-	TRBV9	TRBJ2-1	-	TGTGCCAGCAGCCCACACCCGGAGAGCTCCTACAATGAGCAGTTCTTC	CASSPHPESSYNEQFF
15	-	TRBV5-6	TRBJ1-6	TRBD1	TGTGCCAGCAGCTTGGGGGACAGGGATAATTCACCCCTCCACTTT	CASSLGDRDNSPLHF
15	-	TRBV6-5	TRBJ2-7	-	TGTGCCAGCAGTTACTCGATCGGGAGACGGGTCGAGCAGTACTTC	CASSYSIGRRVEQYF
16	-	TRBV6-4	TRBJ2-1	-	TGTGCCAGCAGTGACTGGGGCGGTGTGACCTACAATGAGCAGTTCTTC	CASSDWGGVTYNEQFF